The rows below give T cell receptor beta chains drawn from one sample of a study of shared clonotypes between healthy human individuals. Assay used: immunoSEQ multiplex PCR; TCRdb lists only in-frame clones, some missing. The repertoire holds almost 700,000 clones, with under 95% as singletons. Material: naive CD8+ T cells sorted from blood. The receptors shown here come from a man aged 25-45 years in good health. CDR3s leave out the opening cysteine and the closing phenylalanine or tryptophan.

CDR3 protein,V gene
AWSVGQGWNEQF,TRBV30
ASSYAQGWQPQH,TRBV6-5
ASSLKRTGGETQY,TRBV5-1
ASRAGEVAGELF,TRBV5-1
ASSQEVTVGPYEQY,TRBV5-5
ASSLDRGINGELF,TRBV4-1
ASSPPLAGAYEQY,TRBV7-9
SVGGTDGLGEQF,TRBV29-1
ASSQDRGDTGELF,TRBV4-3
ASSTGYTDTQY,TRBV27
ASSYGQNEAF,TRBV27
ASSLETEHNEQF,TRBV7-9
ASSSLADEIPYEQY,TRBV6-6
ASSLGDLLGAGEAF,TRBV7-9
ASSVGGERGYGYT,TRBV9
ASSQENEDTQY,TRBV4-1
ASSLVQDPTTIY,TRBV28
ASSPGQGAREGYNEQF,TRBV7-9
ATSRDPLEEWNTEAF,TRBV15
ASSVAEGPGYEQY,TRBV9
ASSPGTSQAYNEQF,TRBV11-3
ASSPLGEYTEAF,TRBV11-2
ASSPGGGIRNQPQH,TRBV7-2
ASSFHAGGGAYEQY,TRBV5-1
ASSLETGVETQY,TRBV28
ASSPPVVADNTDTQY,TRBV18
ASSTGGTGPIDQQETQY,TRBV11-2
ASSDPSGPSTDTQY,TRBV2
ASSLGRLAFQETQY,TRBV11-2
ASSPGGLDYEQY,TRBV7-9
ASTVQGADTQY,TRBV9
ASSLGQGEYEQY,TRBV5-1
ASSKLNQPQH,TRBV2
ASSQELPSYNEQF,TRBV4-1
ASSPQLAGPSSSYNEQF,TRBV4-1
ASSLGTGGEDT,TRBV7-6
ASTWGTSGYEQY,TRBV7-9
ASSRRQDNNEKLF,TRBV7-9
ASSIIRDRIYNEQF,TRBV19
ASSLGPPGRNTYEQY,TRBV2
ASIRTLSSGRERGYEQY,TRBV28
ASSPAADSETSTDTQY,TRBV18
ASSSGTSGSIGTDTQY,TRBV27
ARHRVWDTKY,TRBV19
AWKGTAYEQY,TRBV30